This TCR beta chain is drawn from a study of control samples from healthy donors and cancer patients. Germline V lookup: CDR1 SGDLS, CDR2 YYNGEE. The CDR3 runs 14 residues. The V end was cut by 0 bases, the J end by 8 bases, with 12 bases between. Data came from immunoSEQ multiplex PCR; TCRdb stores just in-frame clones and leaves some out. The sample carries roughly 39,000 clones, around nine tenths recorded once. This chain uses TRBV9 with TRBJ2-1, with a possible D match to TRBD2 (6 bases). The sequence came from a woman aged 45 to 65 in good health. What was sequenced was blood. CDR3 region: CASSVVPGGDEQFF. CDR3 nucleotides: TGTGCCAGCAGCGTAGTCCCAGGCGGGGATGAGCAGTTCTTC. Using reference TRBV9 and TRBJ2-1 for the parts outside the CDR3, the full variable domain is DSGVTQTPKHLITATGQRVTLRCSPRSGDLSVYWYQQSLDQGLQFLIQYYNGEERAKGNILERFSAQQFPDLHSELNLSSLELGDSALYFCASSVVPGGDEQFFGPGTRLTVL.